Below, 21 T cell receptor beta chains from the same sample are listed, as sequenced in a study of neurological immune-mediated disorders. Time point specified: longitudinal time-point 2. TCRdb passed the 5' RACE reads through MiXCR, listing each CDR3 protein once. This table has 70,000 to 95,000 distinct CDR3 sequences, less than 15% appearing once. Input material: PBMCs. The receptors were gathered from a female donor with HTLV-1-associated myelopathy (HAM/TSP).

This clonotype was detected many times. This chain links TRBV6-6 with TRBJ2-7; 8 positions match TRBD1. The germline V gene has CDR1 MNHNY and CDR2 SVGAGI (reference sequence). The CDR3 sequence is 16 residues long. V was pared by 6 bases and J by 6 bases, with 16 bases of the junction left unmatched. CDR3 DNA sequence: TGTGCCAGCAGACGCAAAGTAGGACAGGGCGGGGCCGAGCAGTACTTC. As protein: CASRRKVGQGGAEQYF.

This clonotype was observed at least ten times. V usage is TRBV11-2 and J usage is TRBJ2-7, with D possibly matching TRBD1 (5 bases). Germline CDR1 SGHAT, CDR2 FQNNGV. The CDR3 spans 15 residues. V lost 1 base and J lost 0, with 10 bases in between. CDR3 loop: CASSLVTGFSYEQYF. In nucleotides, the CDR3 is TGTGCCAGCAGCTTAGTCACAGGATTCTCCTACGAGCAGTACTTC.

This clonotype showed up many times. The CDR3 is CSAGGAARGGYGYTF. CDR3 DNA sequence: TGCAGTGCTGGGGGTGCGGCCCGGGGGGGCTATGGCTACACCTTC. The rearrangement links TRBV20-1 to TRBJ1-2, with TRBD1 as a possible D gene (5 bases). CDR1 and CDR2 from the germline V gene are DFQATT and SNEGSKA (reference sequence). The germline V and J ends were trimmed by 5 bases and 4 bases, with 20 bases remaining between them. CDR3 size: 15 residues.

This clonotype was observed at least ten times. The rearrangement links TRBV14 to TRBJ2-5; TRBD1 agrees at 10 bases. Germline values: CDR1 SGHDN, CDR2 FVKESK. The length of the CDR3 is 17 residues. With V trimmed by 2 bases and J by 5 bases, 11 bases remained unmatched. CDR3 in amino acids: CASSQNHWGQGWETQYF. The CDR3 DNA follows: TGTGCCAGCAGCCAAAACCACTGGGGACAGGGGTGGGAGACCCAGTACTTC.

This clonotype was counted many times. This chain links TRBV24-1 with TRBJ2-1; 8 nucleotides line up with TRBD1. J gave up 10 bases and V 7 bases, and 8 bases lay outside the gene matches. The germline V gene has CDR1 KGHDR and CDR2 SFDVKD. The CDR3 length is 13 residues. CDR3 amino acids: CATRSGTGREQFF. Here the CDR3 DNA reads TGTGCCACCAGGTCCGGGACAGGACGAGAGCAGTTCTTC.

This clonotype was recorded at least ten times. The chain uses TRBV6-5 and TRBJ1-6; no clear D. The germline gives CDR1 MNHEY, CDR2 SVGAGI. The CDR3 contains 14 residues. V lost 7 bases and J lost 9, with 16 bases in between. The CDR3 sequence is CASTVTLRPSPLHF. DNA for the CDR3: TGTGCCAGCACCGTCACTTTGAGGCCTTCACCCCTCCACTTT.

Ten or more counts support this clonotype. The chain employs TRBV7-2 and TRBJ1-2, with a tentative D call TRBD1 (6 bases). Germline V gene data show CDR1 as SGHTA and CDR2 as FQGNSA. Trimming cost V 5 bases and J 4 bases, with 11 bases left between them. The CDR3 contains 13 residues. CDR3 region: CASSLTGTYGYTF. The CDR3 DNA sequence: TGTGCCAGCAGCCTAACAGGGACCTATGGCTACACCTTC.

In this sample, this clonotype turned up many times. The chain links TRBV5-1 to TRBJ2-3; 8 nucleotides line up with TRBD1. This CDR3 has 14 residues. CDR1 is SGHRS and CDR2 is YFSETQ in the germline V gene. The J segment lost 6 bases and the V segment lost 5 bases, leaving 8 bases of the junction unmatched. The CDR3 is CASSPGGARDTQYF. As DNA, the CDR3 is TGCGCCAGCAGTCCAGGGGGCGCAAGGGATACGCAGTATTTT.

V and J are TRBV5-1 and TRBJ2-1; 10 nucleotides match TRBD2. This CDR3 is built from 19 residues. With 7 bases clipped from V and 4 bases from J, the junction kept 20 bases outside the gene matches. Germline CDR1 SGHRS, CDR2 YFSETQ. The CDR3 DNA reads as TGCGCCAGCTGGTATGGCCTAGCGGGAGAATCCCACTATTACAATGAGCAGTTCTTC. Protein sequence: CASWYGLAGESHYYNEQFF.

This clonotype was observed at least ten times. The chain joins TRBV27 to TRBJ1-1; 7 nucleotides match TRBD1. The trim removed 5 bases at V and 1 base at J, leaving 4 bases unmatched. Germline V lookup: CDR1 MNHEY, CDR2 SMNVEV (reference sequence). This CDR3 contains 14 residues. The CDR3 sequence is CASSGGTENTEAFF. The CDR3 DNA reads TGTGCCAGCAGTGGCGGGACAGAGAACACTGAAGCTTTCTTT.

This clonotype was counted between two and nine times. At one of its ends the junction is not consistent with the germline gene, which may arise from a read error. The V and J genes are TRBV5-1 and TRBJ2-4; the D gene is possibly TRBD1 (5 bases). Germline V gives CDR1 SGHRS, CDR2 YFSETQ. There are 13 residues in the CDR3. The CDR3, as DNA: TGCACCAGCAGCTTGGGGCAGGGCGACATTCAGTACTTC. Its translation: CTSSLGQGDIQYF.

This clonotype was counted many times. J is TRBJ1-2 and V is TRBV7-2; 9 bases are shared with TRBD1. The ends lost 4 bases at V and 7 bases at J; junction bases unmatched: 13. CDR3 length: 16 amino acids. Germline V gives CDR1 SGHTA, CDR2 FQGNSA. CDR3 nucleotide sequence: TGTGCCAGCAGCTGGGGGCCCGGGACAGGGCAGTCTGGCTACACCTTC. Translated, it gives CASSWGPGTGQSGYTF. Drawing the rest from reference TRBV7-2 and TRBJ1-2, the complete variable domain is GAGVSQSPSNKVTEKGKDVELRCDPISGHTALYWYRQSLGQGLEFLIYFQGNSAPDKSGLPSDRFSAERTGGSVSTLTIQRTQQEDSAVYLCASSWGPGTGQSGYTFGSGTRLTVV.

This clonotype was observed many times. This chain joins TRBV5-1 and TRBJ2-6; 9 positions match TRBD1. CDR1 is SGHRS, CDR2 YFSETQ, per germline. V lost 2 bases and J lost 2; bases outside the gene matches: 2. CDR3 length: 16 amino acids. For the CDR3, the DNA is TGCGCCAGCAGCTTACAGGGGGCTACTGGGGCCAACGTCCTGACTTTC. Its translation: CASSLQGATGANVLTF.

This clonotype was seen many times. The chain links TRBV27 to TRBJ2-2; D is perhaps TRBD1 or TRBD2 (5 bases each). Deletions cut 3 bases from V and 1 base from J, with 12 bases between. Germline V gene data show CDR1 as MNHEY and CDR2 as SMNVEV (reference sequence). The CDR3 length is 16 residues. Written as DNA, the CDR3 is TGTGCCAGCAGTTTTAGCGTGGGGGAGAACACCGGGGAGCTGTTTTTT. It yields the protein CASSFSVGENTGELFF.

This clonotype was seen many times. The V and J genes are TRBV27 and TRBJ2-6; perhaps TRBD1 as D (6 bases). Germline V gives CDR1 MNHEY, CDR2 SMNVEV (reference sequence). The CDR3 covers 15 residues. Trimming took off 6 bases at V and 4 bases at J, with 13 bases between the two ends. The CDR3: CASSTRGAGANVLTF. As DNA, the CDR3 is TGTGCCAGCAGCACCAGGGGAGCGGGGGCCAACGTCCTGACTTTC.

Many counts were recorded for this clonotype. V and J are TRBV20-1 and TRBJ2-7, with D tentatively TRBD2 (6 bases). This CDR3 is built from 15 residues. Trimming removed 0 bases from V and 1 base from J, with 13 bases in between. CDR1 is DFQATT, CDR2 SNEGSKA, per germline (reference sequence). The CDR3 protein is CSARDLRGKSYEQYF. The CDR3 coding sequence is TGCAGTGCTAGAGATTTGCGGGGCAAGTCCTACGAGCAGTACTTC.

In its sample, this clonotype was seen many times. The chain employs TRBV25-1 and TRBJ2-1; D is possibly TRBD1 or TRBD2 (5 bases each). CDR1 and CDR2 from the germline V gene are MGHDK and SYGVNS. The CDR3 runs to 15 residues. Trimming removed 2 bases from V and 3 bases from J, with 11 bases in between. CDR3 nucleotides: TGTGCCAGCAGTGAAATCCGGGGCCGCTACAATGAGCAGTTCTTC. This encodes CASSEIRGRYNEQFF.

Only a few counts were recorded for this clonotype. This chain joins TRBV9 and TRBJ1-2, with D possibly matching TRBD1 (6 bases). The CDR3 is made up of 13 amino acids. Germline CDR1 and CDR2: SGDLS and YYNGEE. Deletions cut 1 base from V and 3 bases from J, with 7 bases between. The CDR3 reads CASSVTGYYGYTF. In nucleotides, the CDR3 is TGTGCCAGCAGCGTAACAGGGTACTATGGCTACACCTTC. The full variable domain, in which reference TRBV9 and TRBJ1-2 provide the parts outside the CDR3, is DSGVTQTPKHLITATGQRVTLRCSPRSGDLSVYWYQQSLDQGLQFLIQYYNGEERAKGNILERFSAQQFPDLHSELNLSSLELGDSALYFCASSVTGYYGYTFGSGTRLTVV.

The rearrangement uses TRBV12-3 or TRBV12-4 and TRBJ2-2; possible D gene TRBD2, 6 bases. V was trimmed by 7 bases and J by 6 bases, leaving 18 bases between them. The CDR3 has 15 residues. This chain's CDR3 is CASTLRPGGSGELFF. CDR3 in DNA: TGTGCCAGCACCTTGCGGCCTGGGGGGTCCGGGGAGCTGTTTTTT.

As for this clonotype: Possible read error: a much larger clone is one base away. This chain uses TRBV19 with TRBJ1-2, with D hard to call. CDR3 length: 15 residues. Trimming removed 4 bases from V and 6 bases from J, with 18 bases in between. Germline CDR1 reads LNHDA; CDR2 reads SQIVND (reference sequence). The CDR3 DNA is TGTGCCAGTAGTAAAAGGGATGGTCGTTCCGATGGCTACACCTTC. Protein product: CASSKRDGRSDGYTF.

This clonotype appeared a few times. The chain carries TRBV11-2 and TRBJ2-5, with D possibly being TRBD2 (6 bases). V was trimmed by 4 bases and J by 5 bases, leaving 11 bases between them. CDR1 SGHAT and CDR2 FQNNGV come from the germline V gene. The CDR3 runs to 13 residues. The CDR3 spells CASSSGVRETQYF. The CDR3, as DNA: TGTGCCAGCAGCTCGGGGGTCAGGGAGACCCAGTACTTC.